This T cell receptor (beta chain) stems from a study of cytomegalovirus exposure and HLA in healthy donors (dated by TCRdb to about 2017). Study-level background: According to an earlier analysis of a few hundred of the donors, some 180 million T cells yielded 90 million to 140 million unique TCR beta sequences and about 280 Gb of sequence data. An early release that covered 500 to 800 HLA-typed donors contained 300 to 350 gigabases of sequencing data and 80 million or so unique TCR sequences. A separate validation cohort of roughly 110 different subjects was used in addition to the approximately 610-subject first cohort. Roughly five DR-DQ haplotypes were treated as single units for association and clustering because of strong linkage in the cohort. In a later analysis, previously published TCR beta repertoires from several hundred donors were re-analyzed and high-resolution HLA genotyping was added so that TCR occurrence patterns could be studied. Donor age, sex, ethnicity and CMV serostatus were compiled together with the repertoire data. All discovery cohort repertoires had been generated on a single sequencing platform. The study was designed to test whether signatures of past pathogen exposure could be identified by cataloging public T cell receptors. Among the roughly 390 genotyped donors, under 90% belonged to the genetic ancestry cluster associated with self-reported Caucasian donors. Across some 400 genotyped donors of the cohort, an average of roughly 230,000 unique TCR beta nucleotide sequences per donor were sequenced, and roughly a sixth of those sequences were non-productive. An earlier analysis of approximately 580 of the donors used high-throughput TCR beta sequencing to judge whether each TCR beta V gene segment behaved as functional or pseudogenic. High-throughput TCR immunosequencing, statistical association of individual TCRs with disease status, and machine learning were combined to predict cytomegalovirus infection status. HLA typing covered class I and class II loci at four-digit resolution. Genome-wide SNP genotypes for about 65% of the roughly 700 donors were used in a later genetic analysis, which treated that subset as a discovery cohort. The number of typed donors differed by locus: about 629-630 for A, B, C, DRB1 and DQB1; some 540 for DQA1; 606 for DPA1; and roughly 490 for DPB1. The later analysis used no new phenotypic data to find candidate immune exposures, relying instead on TCR beta sequences and their occurrence across donors. The T cell repertoires of roughly 660 subjects were profiled by immunosequencing and related to cytomegalovirus serostatus. The study at large found these results: Correlated functional status among segregating V segments might be attributable to linkage disequilibrium, but an unknown experimental factor could not be ruled out. A few of the identified cytomegalovirus-associated TCR beta chains were confirmed in vitro to be specific for cytomegalovirus antigens. Immune exposure information for the cohort was limited to CMV serostatus. The study listed 150 to 200 TCR beta chains as associated with cytomegalovirus. According to a later genetic analysis, donors in an Asian-associated ancestry cluster had fewer N-insertions in productive TCRs than the approximately 650-donor mean. Across donors, most TCR sequences were observed very rarely, whereas some public TCRs were present in many individuals. A later analysis found that most CMV-associated TCR beta chains appeared HLA-restricted, with HLA associations seemingly driven largely by CMV exposure. In a later analysis, the rate of TCR association differed among HLA loci, with DRB1 alleles having the most associated TCRs and HLA-C alleles having the fewest. Strong co-occurrence of HLA alleles, especially DR and DQ, made assigning TCR associations to individual alleles difficult. In both the original and validation cohorts, the classifier was reported to diagnose cytomegalovirus status with high specificity and sensitivity. The cohort was sequenced for TCR beta chains only, and without alpha or paired-chain data the features that could be detected were limited. According to a later analysis, parvovirus B19, influenza, CMV and Epstein-Barr virus appeared linked to several top co-occurrence clusters. The authors suggested that the approach could potentially be generalized to other disease states and immunological phenotypes. Because counts were too low, seventeen rarely observed V segments, including chromosome 9 orphons, were left out of the earlier analysis of some 640 of the donors. Specific HLA alleles were associated with 15,000 to 20,000 TCR beta sequences at a false discovery rate of 0.05 in a later analysis. In a later analysis, HLA-associated TCR beta chains were found to be more clonally expanded and to have lower generation probabilities than equally common non-associated chains. A later genetic analysis associated a missense DCLRE1C variant with V-gene and J-gene trimming of TCR beta chains, and an independent cohort replicated the association. In an earlier analysis of roughly 500 of the donors, most TCR beta V segments appeared in productive rearrangements about 87% or about 30% of the time, broadly matching IMGT annotations. HLA typing was unavailable for some donors at each locus, so association tests used only the typed subset. Some IMGT-functional V segments, including TRBV6-2 and TRBV6-3, could not be distinguished by the 87-base-pair reads and were therefore excluded. Roughly uniform sequencing depth across donors was assumed in presence/absence analyses, although this assumption may not hold. A cluster of highly shared sequence variants was judged likely to be a technical artifact of the sequencing pipeline. A further reported finding was that TCR beta sequences accurately predicted the HLA-A and HLA-B alleles for most subjects in the first cohort.

As for this clone: What this receptor recognizes is not known. No quality values exist for individual bases; no much larger clone is one base distant.

Receptor amplification or capture employed the immunoSEQ multiplex PCR assay. A mixture of 60 forward primers for TCR Vbeta segments and 13 reverse primers for TCR Jbeta segments was used in the multiplex PCR. Amplification of the CDR3 region of rearranged TCR beta genes was performed with a multiplex PCR assay on genomic DNA. The amplified TCR beta libraries were sequenced on the Illumina HiSeq System as 87-base-pair reads. The published analysis was carried out like this. A later analysis tallied 75 million to 85 million unique TCR beta chains across the 660 or so repertoires, and around 9.9 million of those chains were shared by two or more donors. To remove PCR and sequencing errors, raw reads were error-corrected and collapsed into unique sequences using a nearest-neighbor algorithm that merged closely related sequences. To assign V, D and J gene segments, CDR3 sequences were aligned to IMGT reference sequences. Each retained sequence needed at least a six-nucleotide match to both a V gene segment and a J gene segment. A rearrangement counted as productive if the CDR3 had no stop codons and remained in frame with V and J, and every other rearrangement counted as non-productive. CDR3 was defined by IMGT convention, running from the second conserved V-encoded cysteine to the conserved J-encoded phenylalanine. The earlier analysis of about 590 of the donors excluded sequences that lacked an unambiguous match to a single V gene segment. In an earlier analysis of about 590 of the donors, a V segment was called functional when productive rearrangements were above 56.7%, and segregating when the standard deviation between donors exceeded 5%. A statistical classification framework was developed to diagnose cytomegalovirus status using the catalog of TCR beta chain sequences. In a later analysis, V and J genes were assigned by comparing TCR nucleotide sequences against IMGT/GENE-DB human TR gene sequences. In a later analysis, CDR3 sequences and most-parsimonious VDJ recombination scenarios were assigned using the TCRdist pipeline. In a later analysis, each TCR beta chain was defined by its CDR3 amino acid sequence together with its V-gene family, and reads lacking a unique V-gene family were excluded. As a way to deal with suspected cross-contamination and a sequencing artifact, a later analysis dropped under 600 nucleotide sequences that were highly shared and had low generation probability. In a later analysis, a clonal expansion index was calculated for each public chain from normalized within-repertoire ranks of inferred template counts. A later analysis computed generation probabilities with a VDJ recombination model fitted to out-of-frame rearrangements, and checked the results against IGoR. In a later analysis, hypergeometric tests were used to score TCR-TCR, TCR-HLA and TCR-CMV co-occurrence, with a repertoire-size bias correction applied to TCR pairs. A later analysis estimated false discovery rates by permuting HLA or CMV assignments 20 times. In a later analysis, co-occurring TCRs were grouped with DBSCAN, and TCRdist sequence similarity was added when clustering was performed within HLA-allele-positive subsets. Repertoires with fewer than 30,000 or more than 120,000 public chains, plus five repertoires with anomalous nucleotide sharing, were excluded from co-occurrence clustering. TCRdb mirrors the immuneACCESS table, restricted to in-frame sequences. Some clones are absent from its copies; in checked studies, under half trace to an unresolved V gene, and the reason for the others is unknown. Clone size and V and J calls were adopted from that table, with D and trimming inferred from the DNA. The sample yields about 77,000 clones; less than 80% were counted once. The ten largest clonotypes hold approximately 7.2% of the sample.

V is cut back by 2 bases and J by 0 bases, with 1 base in the junction unmatched. As encoded in the germline V gene, CDR1 is KGHSH while CDR2 is LQKENI. The CDR3, from cysteine to phenylalanine, totals 14 residues. Kept here is only the CDR3 DNA, which spans 42 bases and is read in frame from base 1. The cohort consisted of fewer than 700 healthy bone marrow donors. At the time of sampling, every cohort member was nominally healthy, though immune exposures that went unrecorded were likely present. The donor was CMV seronegative and belonged to the group of 352 seronegative cohort members. Each donor provided a peripheral blood sample, and peripheral blood mononuclear cells were used for TCR beta sequencing. The Qiagen DNeasy Blood Extraction Kit was used to extract genomic DNA from the blood cell samples.

This TCR came from a woman aged 40 to 50 in good health and CMV-seronegative. The chain employs TRBV18 and TRBJ2-7; TRBD2 fits 7 bases in the junction. Sequencing was carried out using PBMCs. The CDR3: CASSPGRGSYEQYF. Read as DNA, the sequence is TGTGCCAGCTCACCAGGGAGGGGCTCCTACGAGCAGTACTTC.